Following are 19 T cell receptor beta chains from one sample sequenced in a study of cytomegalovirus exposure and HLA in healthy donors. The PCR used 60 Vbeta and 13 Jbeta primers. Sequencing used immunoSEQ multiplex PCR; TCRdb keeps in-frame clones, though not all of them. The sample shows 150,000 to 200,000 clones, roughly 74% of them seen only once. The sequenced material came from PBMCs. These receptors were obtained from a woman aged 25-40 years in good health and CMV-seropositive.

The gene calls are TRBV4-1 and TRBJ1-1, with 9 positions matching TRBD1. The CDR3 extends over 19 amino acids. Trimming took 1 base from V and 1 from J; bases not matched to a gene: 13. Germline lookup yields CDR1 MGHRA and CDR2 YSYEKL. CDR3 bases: TGCGCCAGCAGCCAAGCCGAAGTCCGGGACAGGGACCCGAACACTGAAGCTTTCTTT. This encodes CASSQAEVRDRDPNTEAFF.

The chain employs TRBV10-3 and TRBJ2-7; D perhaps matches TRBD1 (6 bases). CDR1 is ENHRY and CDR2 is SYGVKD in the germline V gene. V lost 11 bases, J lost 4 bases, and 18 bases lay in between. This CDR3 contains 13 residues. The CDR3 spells CASSRGPGYEQYF. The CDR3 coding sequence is TGTGCCTCTAGCAGGGGCCCCGGGTACGAGCAGTACTTC.

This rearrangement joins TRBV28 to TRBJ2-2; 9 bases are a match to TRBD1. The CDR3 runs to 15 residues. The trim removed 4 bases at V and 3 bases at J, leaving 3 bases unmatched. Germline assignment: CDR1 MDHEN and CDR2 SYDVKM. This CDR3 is CASSSRDRDTGELFF. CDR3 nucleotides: TGTGCCAGCAGTTCCCGGGACAGGGACACCGGGGAGCTGTTTTTT.

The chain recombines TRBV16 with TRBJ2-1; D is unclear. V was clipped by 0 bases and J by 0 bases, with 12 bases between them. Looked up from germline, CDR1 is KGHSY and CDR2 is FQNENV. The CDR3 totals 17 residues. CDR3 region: CASSQSIPASSYNEQFF. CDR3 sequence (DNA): TGTGCCAGCAGCCAATCGATCCCCGCTAGCTCCTACAATGAGCAGTTCTTC.

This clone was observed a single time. The CDR3 loop is CAWNGRSTDTQYF. CDR3 coding DNA: TGTGCCTGGAACGGGAGGAGCACAGATACGCAGTATTTT. The chain carries TRBV30 and TRBJ2-3; 7 nucleotides align to TRBD2. V dropped 4 bases and J dropped 0; count of bases not matched to a gene: 1. Germline assignment: CDR1 GTSNPN and CDR2 SVGIG (reference sequence). This CDR3 is built from 13 residues.

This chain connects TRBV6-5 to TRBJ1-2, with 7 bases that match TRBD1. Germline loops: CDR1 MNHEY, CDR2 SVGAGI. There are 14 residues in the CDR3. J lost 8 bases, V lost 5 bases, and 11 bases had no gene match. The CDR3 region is CASSRTGEVGGYTF. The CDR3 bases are TGTGCCAGCAGTCGAACAGGGGAGGTGGGGGGCTACACCTTC.

CDR3 sequence: CASSYRDSYEQYF. The CDR3 DNA reads as TGTGCCAGCAGTTACCGGGATTCCTACGAGCAGTACTTC. The chain employs TRBV5-8 and TRBJ2-7; perhaps TRBD2 as D (5 bases). The ends were cut back, 5 bases at V and 1 base at J, with 10 bases in the middle. The CDR3 is made up of 13 amino acids. Germline CDR1 reads SGHTS; CDR2 reads YDEGEE.

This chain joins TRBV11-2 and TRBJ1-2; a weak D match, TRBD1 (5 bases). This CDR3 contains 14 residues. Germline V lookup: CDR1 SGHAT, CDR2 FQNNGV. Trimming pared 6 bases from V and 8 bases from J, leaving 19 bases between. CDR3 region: CASSFSGRREGYTF. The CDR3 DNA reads TGTGCCAGCAGTTTCTCAGGGAGGCGAGAAGGCTACACCTTC.

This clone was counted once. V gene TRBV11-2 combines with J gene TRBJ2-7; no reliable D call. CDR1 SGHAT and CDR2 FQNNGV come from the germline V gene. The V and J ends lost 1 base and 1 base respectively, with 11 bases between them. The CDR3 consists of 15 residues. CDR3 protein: CASSLVVSKSYEQYF. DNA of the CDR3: TGTGCCAGCAGCTTAGTAGTATCCAAGTCCTACGAGCAGTACTTC.

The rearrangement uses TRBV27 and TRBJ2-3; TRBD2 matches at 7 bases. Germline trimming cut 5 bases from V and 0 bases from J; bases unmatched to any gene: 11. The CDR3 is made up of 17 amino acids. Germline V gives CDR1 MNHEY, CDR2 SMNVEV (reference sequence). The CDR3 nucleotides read TGTGCCAGCAGTAGCTATTCAAGCGGGGCTAGCACAGATACGCAGTATTTT. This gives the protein CASSSYSSGASTDTQYF.

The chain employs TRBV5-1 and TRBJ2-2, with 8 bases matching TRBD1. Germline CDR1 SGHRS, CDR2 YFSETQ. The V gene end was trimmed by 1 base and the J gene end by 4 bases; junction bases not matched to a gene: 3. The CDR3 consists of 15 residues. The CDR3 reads CASSLTGGSTGELFF. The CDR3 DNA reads TGCGCCAGCAGCTTGACAGGGGGTTCCACCGGGGAGCTGTTTTTT.

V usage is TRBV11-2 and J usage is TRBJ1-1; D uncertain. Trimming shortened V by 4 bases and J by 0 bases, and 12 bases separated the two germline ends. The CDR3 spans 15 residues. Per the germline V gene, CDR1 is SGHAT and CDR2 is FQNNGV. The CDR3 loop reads CASSWSVQMNTEAFF. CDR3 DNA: TGTGCCAGCAGCTGGTCGGTCCAAATGAACACTGAAGCTTTCTTT.

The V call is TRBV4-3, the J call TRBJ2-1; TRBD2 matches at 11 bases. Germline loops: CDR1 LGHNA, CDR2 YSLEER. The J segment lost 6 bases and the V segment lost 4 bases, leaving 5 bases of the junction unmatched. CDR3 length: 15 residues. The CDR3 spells CASSPGLAVGNEQFF. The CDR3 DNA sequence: TGCGCCAGCAGCCCGGGACTAGCGGTAGGCAATGAGCAGTTCTTC.

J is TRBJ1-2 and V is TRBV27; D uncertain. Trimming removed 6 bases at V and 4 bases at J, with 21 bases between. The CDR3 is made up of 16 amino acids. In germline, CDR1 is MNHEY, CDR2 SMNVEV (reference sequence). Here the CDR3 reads CASSLNPLQAFYGYTF. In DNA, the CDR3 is TGTGCCAGCAGCCTCAACCCCCTGCAGGCGTTCTATGGCTACACCTTC.

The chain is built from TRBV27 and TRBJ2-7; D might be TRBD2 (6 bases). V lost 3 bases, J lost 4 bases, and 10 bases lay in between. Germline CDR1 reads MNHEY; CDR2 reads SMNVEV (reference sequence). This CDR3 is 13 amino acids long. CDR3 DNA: TGTGCCAGCAGTTTGTCGGGGGATTACGAGCAGTACTTC. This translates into CASSLSGDYEQYF.

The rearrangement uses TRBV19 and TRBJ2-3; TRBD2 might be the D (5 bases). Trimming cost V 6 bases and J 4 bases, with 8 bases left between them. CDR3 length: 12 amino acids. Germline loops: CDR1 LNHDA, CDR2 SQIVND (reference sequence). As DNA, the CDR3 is TGTGCCAGTAGAGGACTGCCAGATACGCAGTATTTT. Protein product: CASRGLPDTQYF.

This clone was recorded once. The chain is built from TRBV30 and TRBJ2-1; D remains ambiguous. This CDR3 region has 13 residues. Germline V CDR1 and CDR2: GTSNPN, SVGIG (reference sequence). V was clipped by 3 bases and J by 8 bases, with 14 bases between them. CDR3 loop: CAWSGEIRDEQFF. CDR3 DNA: TGTGCCTGGAGCGGAGAAATCCGCGATGAGCAGTTCTTC.

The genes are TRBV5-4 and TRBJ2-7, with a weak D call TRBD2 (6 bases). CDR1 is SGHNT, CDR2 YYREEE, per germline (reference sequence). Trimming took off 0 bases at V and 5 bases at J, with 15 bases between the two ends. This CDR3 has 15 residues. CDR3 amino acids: CASSLGGAREDEQYF. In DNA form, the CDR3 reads TGTGCCAGCAGCTTGGGTGGGGCCAGGGAGGACGAGCAGTACTTC.

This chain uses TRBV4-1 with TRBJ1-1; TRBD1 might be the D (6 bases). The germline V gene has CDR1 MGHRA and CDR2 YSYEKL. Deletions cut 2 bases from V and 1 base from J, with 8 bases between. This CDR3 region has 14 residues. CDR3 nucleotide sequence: TGCGCCAGCAGCCAACCAGGGGAGAACACTGAAGCTTTCTTT. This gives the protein CASSQPGENTEAFF.